What follows are 26 T cell receptor beta chains derived from one specimen sequenced in a study of T-cell memory formation after mild COVID-19. TCRdb re-called the 5' RACE reads through MiXCR, storing one row per CDR3 protein. The sample has approximately 490,000 distinct CDR3 sequences, roughly 20% seen once; the top ten hold under 15%. The specimen was PBMCs or a T cell subset sorted from them (not recorded which). The receptor source for this set is an adult woman who had mild COVID-19 (a few samples of this study predate the infection). Cell type and time point are not known.

This clonotype was seen many times. V and J are TRBV5-1 and TRBJ2-3, with 9 positions matching TRBD2. The CDR3 is 14 amino acids. The germline V gene has CDR1 SGHRS and CDR2 YFSETQ. With V trimmed by 4 bases and J by 4 bases, 4 bases remained unmatched. The CDR3 spells CASSLGTSSDTQYF. CDR3 nucleotide sequence: TGCGCCAGCAGCCTAGGGACTAGCTCAGATACGCAGTATTTT.

This clonotype was found a few times. The genes are TRBV20-1 and TRBJ2-7; 8 bases are a match to TRBD1. With V trimmed by 6 bases and J by 3 bases, 10 bases remained unmatched. The CDR3 is 14 amino acids. Germline V gives CDR1 DFQATT, CDR2 SNEGSKA (reference sequence). Written as DNA, the CDR3 is TGCAGTGCAATTGGACAGGGTAACTACTACGAGCAGTACTTC. Translated, it gives CSAIGQGNYYEQYF.

The chain combines TRBV12-3 or TRBV12-4 with TRBJ1-1; D uncertain. The CDR3 has 14 residues. Between the trimmed V and J ends, which lost 6 bases and 0 bases, there was a span of 11 bases. The CDR3 DNA sequence: TGTGCCAGCAGCTATCGGCCAATGAACACTGAAGCTTTCTTT. This sequence encodes CASSYRPMNTEAFF.

This clonotype was detected ten times or more. The chain couples TRBV5-1 to TRBJ2-7; 8 bases line up with TRBD2. The CDR3 extends over 15 amino acids. With V trimmed by 4 bases and J by 3 bases, 9 bases remained unmatched. CDR1 and CDR2 (germline): SGHRS, YFSETQ. The CDR3 region has the DNA TGCGCCAGCAGCACGGAGCGGGGGCACTTCTACGAGCAGTACTTC. It is translated as CASSTERGHFYEQYF.

This clonotype has only a few counts. The chain uses TRBV12-3 or TRBV12-4 and TRBJ2-1; D is perhaps TRBD1 (6 bases). Trimming took off 3 bases at V and 6 bases at J, with 15 bases between the two ends. The CDR3 consists of 15 residues. The DNA for the CDR3 is TGTGCCAGCAGTTTCGGTGACAGGTACGGCAATGAGCAGTTCTTC. This gives the protein CASSFGDRYGNEQFF.

This clonotype has just a few counts. The V gene is TRBV6-2 or TRBV6-3, the J gene TRBJ2-7; D is uncertain. The CDR3 has 13 amino acids. CDR1 is MNHEY and CDR2 is SVGEGT in the germline V gene. The germline V and J ends were trimmed by 7 bases and 5 bases, with 15 bases remaining between them. The CDR3 coding sequence is TGTGCCAGCACTTCCACGAGATTGAACGAGCAGTACTTC. It codes for CASTSTRLNEQYF.

This clonotype came up many times. V gene TRBV5-1 combines with J gene TRBJ2-3; 9 positions match TRBD2. Germline V gene sequence: CDR1 SGHRS, CDR2 YFSETQ. Losses at the gene ends were 1 base for V and 3 bases for J; bases not matched to a gene: 9. This CDR3 is 17 amino acids long. CDR3 protein: CASSLPKQGLATDTQYF. In DNA form, the CDR3 reads TGCGCCAGCAGCTTGCCCAAACAGGGACTAGCTACAGATACGCAGTATTTT.

The rearrangement joins TRBV30 to TRBJ2-1, with no clear D. Germline V gene sequence: CDR1 GTSNPN, CDR2 SVGIG (reference sequence). The CDR3 runs to 14 residues. V lost 3 bases to trimming and J lost 7 bases, with 16 bases between them. The CDR3 is CAWSSSLNRNEQFF. As DNA, the CDR3 is TGTGCCTGGAGCAGCTCCCTCAACCGGAATGAGCAGTTCTTC.

The gene calls are TRBV4-3 and TRBJ2-2; TRBD2 agrees at 8 bases. The CDR3 is 19 residues long. With V trimmed by 2 bases and J by 3 bases, 14 bases remained unmatched. CDR1 and CDR2 (germline): LGHNA, YSLEER. The CDR3 reads CASSQPEVAGIKHTGELFF. CDR3 nucleotides: TGCGCCAGCAGCCAACCCGAGGTAGCGGGAATAAAGCACACCGGGGAGCTGTTTTTT.

This clonotype has more than one count but fewer than ten. This chain uses TRBV20-1 with TRBJ2-7, with 8 bases identical to TRBD1. Losses at the gene ends were 3 bases for V and 7 bases for J; bases not matched to a gene: 8. Germline CDR1 reads DFQATT; CDR2 reads SNEGSKA (reference sequence). The CDR3 extends over 13 amino acids. The CDR3 DNA reads as TGCAGTGCTAGGAGCAGGGGGCTCAGGGAGCAGTACTTC. Amino acids: CSARSRGLREQYF.

The chain employs TRBV6-6 and TRBJ1-6; 7 bases are shared with TRBD1. The CDR3 has 14 residues. The V gene's germline CDR1 is MNHNY and CDR2 SVGAGI (reference sequence). After removal of 7 bases from V and 7 bases from J, the junction contained 7 bases not matched to a gene. CDR3 nucleotide sequence: TGTGCCAGCACCTTCGACAGGGACAATTCACCCCTCCACTTT. Residues: CASTFDRDNSPLHF.

This clonotype occurred a few times. This sequence joins TRBV2 and TRBJ2-5; 12 nucleotides align to TRBD2. The CDR3 is made up of 19 amino acids. V trimming: 8 bases; J trimming: 2 bases; junction bases outside the gene matches: 18. Per germline, CDR1 SNHLY and CDR2 FYNNEI. The CDR3 region is CASDTDLAGGPSKQETQYF. Here the CDR3 DNA reads TGTGCCAGCGATACAGACCTAGCGGGAGGGCCCTCTAAACAAGAGACCCAGTACTTC.

This clonotype was seen a few times. As DNA, the CDR3 is TGCAGTGCTTCACAGGATAACTATGGCTACACCTTC. Its protein product is CSASQDNYGYTF. The gene calls are TRBV20-1 and TRBJ1-2, with TRBD1 as a possible D gene (5 bases). This CDR3 comprises 12 residues. V was clipped by 5 bases and J by 1 base, with 8 bases between them. CDR1 DFQATT and CDR2 SNEGSKA come from the germline V gene (reference sequence).

This clonotype was seen a few times. Germline and junction disagree at one end, which may indicate a read error. This chain connects TRBV18 to TRBJ2-2; possibly TRBD1 or TRBD2 for D (6 bases each). CDR3 length: 16 residues. Germline CDR1 and CDR2: KGHSH and LQKENI. DNA for the CDR3: TGTGCCAGCTCCCCACTACGGGGGCCGGACACCGGGGAGCTGTTTTTT. It codes for CASSPLRGPDTGELFF. The whole variable domain, filled in from reference TRBV18 and TRBJ2-2, reads NAGVMQNPRHLVRRRGQEARLRCSPMKGHSHVYWYRQLPEEGLKFMVYLQKENIIDESGMPKERFSAEFPKEGPSILRIQQVVRGDSAAYFCASSPLRGPDTGELFFGEGSRLTVL.

The V gene is TRBV5-1, the J gene TRBJ1-1; D is possibly TRBD1 (5 bases). This CDR3 spans 14 amino acids. The V gene lost 4 bases and the J gene lost 2 bases, with 12 bases spanning the gap. The V gene's germline CDR1 is SGHRS and CDR2 YFSETQ. As DNA, the CDR3 is TGCGCCAGCAGCCTACAGGCTAGCAACACTGAAGCTTTCTTT. Protein: CASSLQASNTEAFF.

The CDR3 DNA is TGTGCCAGCAGAGGCGGGACAGGGGCCCAAGAGACCCAGTACTTC. It yields the protein CASRGGTGAQETQYF. The chain carries TRBV2 and TRBJ2-5, with 10 positions matching TRBD1. The CDR3 runs to 15 residues. V was pared by 6 bases and J by 1 base, with 5 bases of the junction left unmatched. The germline CDR1 and CDR2 sequences are SNHLY and FYNNEI.

This clonotype has just one count. This sequence joins TRBV10-3 and TRBJ2-7, with D perhaps matching TRBD1 or TRBD2 (5 bases each). The length of the CDR3 is 17 residues. The V end was cut by 2 bases, the J end by 1 base, with 18 bases between. CDR1 is ENHRY, CDR2 SYGVKD, per germline. CDR3 DNA: TGTGCCATCAGTGAGGCCCCCCGGGGACCTAAATCCTACGAGCAGTACTTC. Protein: CAISEAPRGPKSYEQYF.

The chain has TRBV12-3 or TRBV12-4 and TRBJ2-7, with TRBD1 matching 9 bases. This CDR3 has 15 residues. With V trimmed by 6 bases and J by 0 bases, 6 bases remained unmatched. CDR3 region: CASRGGQGASYEQYF. The CDR3 nucleotides read TGTGCCAGCAGGGGGGGACAGGGAGCCTCCTACGAGCAGTACTTC.

This clonotype has only a few counts. CDR3 sequence (DNA): TGCAGTGCCAGGGATCCAGGGGCCTCCTACAATGAGCAGTTCTTC. This codes for CSARDPGASYNEQFF. The chain employs TRBV20-1 and TRBJ2-1; tentatively, D is TRBD1 (6 bases). The CDR3 length is 15 residues. Looked up from germline, CDR1 is DFQATT and CDR2 is SNEGSKA (reference sequence). Trimming took off 6 bases at V and 0 bases at J, with 15 bases between the two ends.

This clonotype appeared a few times. The gene calls are TRBV5-1 and TRBJ2-7, with 12 bases fitting TRBD2. The ends lost 4 bases at V and 6 bases at J; junction bases unmatched: 8. From germline, CDR1 is SGHRS and CDR2 YFSETQ. The CDR3 sequence is 15 residues long. CDR3 sequence: CASSLGLAGNPEQYF. The CDR3 coding sequence is TGCGCCAGCAGCCTTGGACTAGCGGGAAATCCCGAGCAGTACTTC.

This clonotype turned up a few times. The CDR3 here is CSVRDKGNSPLHF. CDR3 bases: TGCAGCGTTAGGGACAAGGGTAATTCACCCCTCCACTTT. The V call is TRBV29-1, the J call TRBJ1-6, with D perhaps matching TRBD1 (6 bases). The germline V gene has CDR1 SQVTM and CDR2 ANQGSEA. V was clipped by 5 bases and J by 6 bases, with 11 bases between them. CDR3 length equals 13 residues.

This clonotype has only a few counts. The chain carries TRBV29-1 and TRBJ2-5, with D perhaps TRBD2 (7 bases). V was clipped by 1 base and J by 2 bases, with 17 bases between them. The CDR3 spans 16 residues. Looked up from germline, CDR1 is SQVTM and CDR2 is ANQGSEA. CDR3 residues: CSVEGRRGGRQETQYF. For the CDR3, the DNA is TGCAGCGTTGAAGGGAGGAGGGGGGGCCGACAAGAGACCCAGTACTTC.

The chain links TRBV24-1 to TRBJ2-1, with D possibly being TRBD2 (7 bases). Germline V gene data show CDR1 as KGHDR and CDR2 as SFDVKD. The V end lost 0 bases, the J end lost 10 bases, and 21 bases lay between the germline ends. The CDR3 runs to 17 residues. CDR3 residues: CATSDLGWGPPGGEQFF. DNA for the CDR3: TGTGCCACCAGTGATTTGGGCTGGGGGCCACCCGGGGGGGAGCAGTTCTTC.

The chain recombines TRBV30 with TRBJ2-6; D ambiguous. Trimming removed 6 bases at V and 0 bases at J, with 9 bases between. CDR3 length equals 14 residues. CDR1 is GTSNPN, CDR2 SVGIG, per germline (reference sequence). CDR3 coding DNA: TGTGCCTGCAGAATTGGCTCTGGGGCCAACGTCCTGACTTTC. Translation: CACRIGSGANVLTF. Using reference TRBV30 and TRBJ2-6 for the parts outside the CDR3, the full variable domain is SQTIHQWPATLVQPVGSPLSLECTVEGTSNPNLYWYRQAAGRGLQLLFYSVGIGQISSEVPQNLSASRPQDRQFILSSKKLLLSDSGFYLCACRIGSGANVLTFGAGSRLTVL.

The rearrangement joins TRBV7-9 to TRBJ1-2; perhaps TRBD1 as D (5 bases). The V and J ends lost 4 bases and 4 bases respectively, with 16 bases between them. Germline V lookup: CDR1 SEHNR, CDR2 FQNEAQ (reference sequence). This CDR3 has 15 residues. The CDR3 reads CASSSPGPGAYGYTF. The DNA of the CDR3 is TGTGCCAGCAGCTCCCCGGGACCTGGGGCCTATGGCTACACCTTC.

The chain couples TRBV10-3 to TRBJ1-2, with D maybe TRBD1 (5 bases). This CDR3 contains 15 residues. The germline CDR1 and CDR2 sequences are ENHRY and SYGVKD. The V gene lost 0 bases and the J gene lost 2 bases, with 10 bases spanning the gap. CDR3 loop: CAISESAGWNYGYTF. CDR3 in DNA: TGTGCCATCAGTGAGTCAGCAGGGTGGAACTATGGCTACACCTTC.